The sequence of this T cell receptor beta chain was determined in a study of radiotherapy plus CTLA-4 blockade in lung cancer. Study as a whole: Of all patients, approximately 17% responded objectively and about 34% showed disease control. Whole-study results and caveats: Expansion of tumor-derived TCR clones was observed in blood after radiotherapy plus ipilimumab. Among reported predictors of response, early blood T cell clone dynamics with interferon-beta performed best.

Here immunoSEQ multiplex PCR was the method, and the copy in TCRdb shows in-frame clones only, minus some. The table records around 56,000 clones, less than 85% of them present only once. The germline V gene encodes CDR1 SEHNR and CDR2 FQNEAQ (reference sequence). Trimming pared 5 bases from V and 1 base from J, leaving 17 bases between. The length of the CDR3 is 16 residues. Receiving focal radiation plus CTLA-4 blockade with ipilimumab were patients who had chemo-refractory metastatic non-small-cell lung cancer. A note on this clone: The antigen is undetermined.

The material was peripheral blood, obtained from a patient treated with radiotherapy plus ipilimumab. This TCR was recovered from a human donor with non-small cell lung cancer who had a complete response to radiotherapy plus ipilimumab. The J gene is TRBJ1-1, the V gene TRBV7-9; D gene unclear. In nucleotides, the CDR3 is TGTGCCAGCAGCCTCCCGGGGTGGGCCGAGAACACTGAAGCTTTCTTT. Residues: CASSLPGWAENTEAFF.